The rows below give T cell receptor beta chains drawn from one sample of a study of metastatic and nonmetastatic thyroid tumors. With MiXCR, TCRdb called clones anew from the PCR reads. Here the sample spans 25,000 to 30,000 clones, over 20% being singletons. The specimen sequenced was blood. The source is a female donor with papillary thyroid cancer or a benign thyroid nodule (not recorded which). Some clones in this sample may be carry-over from other donors' samples. Each CDR3 is given with its conserved first and last residue. Each record gives: CDR3 DNA, CDR3 protein, clone size, D gene, J gene, V gene. The D gene is left open where the match is weak. Where a row states a size, it is once, few, many or the class of an expanded clone; other rows omit it.

TGTGCCAGCAGCTTCGGGACAACGCCCCACCCAAAGAGCTACGAGCAGTACTTC CASSFGTTPHPKSYEQYF many - TRBJ2-7 TRBV7-9
TGTGCCATCAAGGCGGGAGGGCCTATCACAGATACTCAGTATTTT CAIKAGGPITDTQYF - TRBD2 TRBJ2-3 TRBV10-3
TGCGCCAGCAGCCAGGAGTACAGGGGAACTGAAGCTTTCTTT CASSQEYRGTEAFF many TRBD1 TRBJ1-1 TRBV4-3
TGCGCCAGCAGCTGGGGCGGGAGAGCTGGGGCCAACGTCCTGACTTTC CASSWGGRAGANVLTF many TRBD2 TRBJ2-6 TRBV5-1
TGTGCCAGCAGTTTCGGGGGGGCGTACGACTACACCTTC CASSFGGAYDYTF few - TRBJ1-2 TRBV12-3/TRBV12-4
TGCAGTGCTAGTTCTAGCTGGGGGGGGGATACGCAGTATTTT CSASSSWGGDTQYF few TRBD2 TRBJ2-3 TRBV20-1
TGTGCCAGCAGTTTACAGGGCGGCAGTCCCGGTGGCCAGCATTTT CASSLQGGSPGGQHF - - TRBJ1-5 TRBV7-8
TGCAGTGCTTATAGACCGGGACCCCTGGAAAATCAGCCCCAGCATTTT CSAYRPGPLENQPQHF many - TRBJ1-5 TRBV20-1
TGCAGTGCTGGTACAGGGATCTTCTACACCTTC CSAGTGIFYTF - - TRBJ1-2 TRBV20-1
TGTGCCAGCAGTTACTCCCGATCACAGGGTAGACCTGAAGCTTTCTTT CASSYSRSQGRPEAFF many - TRBJ1-1 TRBV6-2/TRBV6-3
TGCAGCGTTGAAGTTCCGGGACAGGGCATCGGTGAAGCTTTCTTT CSVEVPGQGIGEAFF many TRBD1 TRBJ1-1 TRBV29-1
TGCGCCAGCAGCCAAGATAGACTAGTAAGCAATGAGCAGTTCTTC CASSQDRLVSNEQFF many - TRBJ2-1 TRBV4-3
TGTGCCAGCAGCCTAATCGGCGGGAGGACCCCCGTGGGGAATGAGCAGTTCTTC CASSLIGGRTPVGNEQFF many TRBD2 TRBJ2-1 TRBV11-1
TGTGCCAGCAGCGAGGGCCCCCTGAGGACCCAGTACTTC CASSEGPLRTQYF - - TRBJ2-5 TRBV3-1
TGTGCCAGCAGTTATCTCAGCGGGAGCTCCTACGAGCAGTACTTC CASSYLSGSSYEQYF few TRBD2 TRBJ2-7 TRBV6-6
TGTGCCATCAGTGAGGGAAACACCATATATTTT CAISEGNTIYF few - TRBJ1-3 TRBV10-3
TGTGCCAGCAGCTTAAATGTGGCAGGGGCCGGCTCGCAGTATTTT CASSLNVAGAGSQYF many - TRBJ2-3 TRBV7-2
TGTGCCAGCAGCCCCGAAGGACAGGGGACTGGAAACACCATATATTTT CASSPEGQGTGNTIYF many TRBD1 TRBJ1-3 TRBV11-2
TGTGCCAGCAGGTGGACTAGCGGGAGCACCGGGGAGCTGTTTTTT CASRWTSGSTGELFF few TRBD2 TRBJ2-2 TRBV6-1
TGTGCCAGCAGTTACACAGGACAGGGCCCAGTGCGAGATTTTGGCAATGAGCAGTTCTTC CASSYTGQGPVRDFGNEQFF many TRBD1 TRBJ2-1 TRBV6-2/TRBV6-3
TGTGCCAGCAGCTTAGGAGGGACTAGCGGCACAGATACGCAGTATTTT CASSLGGTSGTDTQYF many TRBD2 TRBJ2-3 TRBV7-6
TGTGCCAGCAGGCCAGGTCGGGGGAAGTGGGACACTGAAGCTTTCTTT CASRPGRGKWDTEAFF - - TRBJ1-1 TRBV11-2
TGCAGTGCTAGGTGTTTCGACCGAAACTACGAGCAGTACTTC CSARCFDRNYEQYF few - TRBJ2-7 TRBV20-1
TGCAACGTCGAAACGGGGGAGGGGTGGGTGGGGCAGCTCTTC CNVETGEGWVGQLF - TRBD2 TRBJ2-1 TRBV29-1
TGTGCCAGTAGGCTCCACAGCGCCGGGGAGCTGTTTTTT CASRLHSAGELFF few - TRBJ2-2 TRBV19
TGTGCCAGCAGTGACGGGGGTAGGCCGACCGAAGCTTTCTTT CASSDGGRPTEAFF many - TRBJ1-1 TRBV2
TGCAGTGCTAGACGGCCAACTAAAGCTGAAGCTTTCTTT CSARRPTKAEAFF - - TRBJ1-1 TRBV20-1
TGTGCCAGCAGCCCGGCTAGCGGGGCACTCCAAGAGACCCAGTACTTC CASSPASGALQETQYF many TRBD2 TRBJ2-5 TRBV3-1
TGCAGTGCTAGAGACCGTGCCAGGGTGTGGGACACTGAAGCTTTCTTT CSARDRARVWDTEAFF - - TRBJ1-1 TRBV20-1
TGTGCCAGCAGCTTAGGGGAAGAGACCCAGTACTTC CASSLGEETQYF many - TRBJ2-5 TRBV7-9
TGTGCCAGCAGTTTAACGGGACAGGGCGCCTACGAGCAGTACTTC CASSLTGQGAYEQYF - TRBD1 TRBJ2-7 TRBV27
TGTGCCAGCAGGATGGGACAGGAGAATCAGCCCCAGCATTTT CASRMGQENQPQHF - TRBD1 TRBJ1-5 TRBV6-1
TGTGCCTGGAGTGGGACAGGGTGGTACGAGCAGTACTTC CAWSGTGWYEQYF - TRBD1 TRBJ2-7 TRBV30
TGCGCCAACAGCTTGTCCCTAATAGCGAGCTCCTACAATGAGCAGTTCTTC CANSLSLIASSYNEQFF few - TRBJ2-1 TRBV5-1
TGTGCCAGCAGCCCCGGACAGTCCAGCTATGGCTACACCTTC CASSPGQSSYGYTF medium-sized - TRBJ1-2 TRBV3-1
TGCGCCAGCAGCCAAGTCGCGGGTGGCGGGGAGCTGTTTTTT CASSQVAGGGELFF many - TRBJ2-2 TRBV4-3
TGTGCCAGCAGTGAAATAGCGGAAGATACGCAGTATTTT CASSEIAEDTQYF medium-sized - TRBJ2-3 TRBV25-1